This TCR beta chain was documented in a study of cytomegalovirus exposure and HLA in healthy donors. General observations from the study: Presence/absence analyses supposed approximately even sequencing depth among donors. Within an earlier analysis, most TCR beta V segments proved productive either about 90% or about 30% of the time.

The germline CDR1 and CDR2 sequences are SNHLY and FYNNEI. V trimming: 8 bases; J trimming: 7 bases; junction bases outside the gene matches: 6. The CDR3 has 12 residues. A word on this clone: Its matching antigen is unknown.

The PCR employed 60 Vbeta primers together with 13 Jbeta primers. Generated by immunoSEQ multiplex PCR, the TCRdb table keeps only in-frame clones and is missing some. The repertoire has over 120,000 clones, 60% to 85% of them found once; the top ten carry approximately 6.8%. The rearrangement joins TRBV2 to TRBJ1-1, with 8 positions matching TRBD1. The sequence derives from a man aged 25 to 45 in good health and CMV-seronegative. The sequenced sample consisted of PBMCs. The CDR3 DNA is TGTGCCAGCTCCACCGACAGGGGTGAAGCTTTCTTT. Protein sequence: CASSTDRGEAFF.